The entry below gives a single T cell receptor beta chain sequence along with its context. Assay: immunoSEQ multiplex PCR; the TCRdb copy retains only in-frame clones and omits some. The data hold roughly 260,000 clones, with more than 65% observed a single time. This sample was included in a study of blood T cell repertoires in COVID-19. Across the study: Samples taken during acute and convalescent COVID-19 were collected in the United States, Italy and Spain. PBMCs, B-cell-depleted T cells, or T cells were the source of the cDNA or gDNA that made up the material.

Per germline, CDR1 SGHRS and CDR2 YFSETQ. The CDR3 loop spans 16 amino acids. V shed 4 bases and J 6 bases; nucleotides not matched to a gene: 8. This rearrangement joins TRBV5-1 to TRBJ2-2, with TRBD1 identical over 11 bases. The sequenced sample consisted of peripheral blood. This sequence originates from a woman aged 18-29 years with acute or convalescent COVID-19. CDR3 coding DNA: TGCGCCAGCAGCAATCCCGGGACAGGGGGGTCCGGGGAGCTGTTTTTT. This sequence encodes CASSNPGTGGSGELFF.